This T cell receptor beta chain emerged from a study of beta chain features in type 1 diabetes. The investigators reverse transcribed all of the isolated RNA, so they sequenced expressed TCRB transcripts. Generated by immunoSEQ multiplex PCR, the TCRdb table keeps only in-frame clones and is missing some. The sample has 300,000 to 400,000 clones; approximately 12% are singletons. General observations from the study: Researchers report that Type 1 diabetes patients had moderately but significantly shorter TCRB CDR3s across all four CD4+ subsets.

Germline CDR1 reads SGHDT; CDR2 reads YYEEEE. The CDR3 consists of 16 residues. V was pared by 6 bases and J by 1 base, with 7 bases of the junction left unmatched. Comments on this clone: Its matching antigen is unknown.

The chain uses TRBV5-6 and TRBJ2-3, with TRBD2 matching 11 bases. What was sequenced was naive CD4+ T cells from blood. The origin of this receptor is a woman under 30 with type 1 diabetes. Here the CDR3 reads CASILAGGLGTDTQYF. CDR3 DNA: TGTGCCAGCATCCTAGCGGGAGGCCTTGGCACAGATACGCAGTATTTT.